This TCR beta chain was captured by sequencing in a study of shared clonotypes between healthy human individuals. Study background: The study used three CD4 naive, three CD4 memory, two CD8 naive and one CD8 memory plate per donor.

General study points: Limited genetic and exposure-history diversity came from having few donors.

Measured with immunoSEQ multiplex PCR; TCRdb has only the in-frame clones, and not every one. The table records roughly 2.5 million clones, around 94% of them present only once. Worth noting for this clone: Its antigen is not identified.

V lost 7 bases, J lost 12 bases, and 9 bases stayed unmatched. Germline-derived CDR1 and CDR2 are LNHDA and SQIVND (reference sequence). The CDR3 length is 13 residues. This sequence joins TRBV19 and TRBJ2-5; 12 positions agree with TRBD2. The sequenced material came from naive CD4+ T cells sorted from blood. Subset described: CD45RA+ positively selected. The receptor was isolated from a man aged 18 to 29 in good health. The chain's CDR3 is CASKALAGGIKYF. CDR3 sequence (DNA): TGTGCCAGTAAAGCGCTAGCGGGGGGGATTAAGTACTTC.